This TCR beta chain was captured in a study of shared clonotypes between healthy human individuals. Donors included only healthy HIV-negative adults lacking recent acute infections or vaccinations. CDR3 length equals 14 residues. Per germline, CDR1 SGHNT and CDR2 YYREEE (reference sequence). The V end lost 0 bases, the J end lost 7 bases, and 11 bases lay between the germline ends. Sequencing used immunoSEQ multiplex PCR; TCRdb keeps in-frame clones, though not all of them. The sample includes roughly 1.4 million clones, 98% to 99% of them seen just once. This clonotype was obtained from a man younger than 40 in good health. The chain uses TRBV5-4 and TRBJ2-1; D gene ambiguous. Sequences were obtained from naive CD4+ T cells sorted from blood. The subset was: CD45RA+ positively selected. The DNA for the CDR3 is TGTGCCAGCAGCTTGGTTCCGGGTGTAAATGAGCAGTTCTTC. The encoded protein is CASSLVPGVNEQFF. The whole variable domain, filled in from reference TRBV5-4 and TRBJ2-1, reads ETGVTQSPTHLIKTRGQQVTLRCSSQSGHNTVSWYQQALGQGPQFIFQYYREEENGRGNFPPRFSGLQFPNYSSELNVNALELDDSALYLCASSLVPGVNEQFFGPGTRLTVL.